These 11 T cell receptor beta chains were sequenced from one sample in a study of T cell responses to AZD1222 COVID-19 vaccine. Method: immunoSEQ multiplex PCR; TCRdb's copy keeps in-frame clones and lacks some. The repertoire has approximately 110,000 clones, 88% of them found once; the top ten carry around 6%. Source: peripheral blood, taken 28 days after the second AZD1222 dose. The receptors were gathered from an adult who received the AZD1222 COVID-19 vaccine.

The chain carries TRBV7-2 and TRBJ1-5, with D possibly being TRBD1 (6 bases). The CDR3 extends over 15 amino acids. Trimming took 5 bases from V and 4 from J, leaving 15 bases between them. Germline CDR1 reads SGHTA; CDR2 reads FQGNSA. The CDR3 loop is CASSPPGAYNQPQHF. The CDR3 DNA is TGTGCCAGCAGCCCACCGGGGGCTTATAATCAGCCCCAGCATTTT.

This sequence joins TRBV29-1 and TRBJ1-2; TRBD1 agrees at 7 bases. Germline lookup yields CDR1 SQVTM and CDR2 ANQGSEA. The CDR3 totals 14 residues. The V gene end was trimmed by 7 bases and the J gene end by 8 bases; junction bases not matched to a gene: 16. The CDR3, as DNA: TGCAGCGCCATGACAGGGACCGGTCTGGGAGGCTACACCTTC. This sequence encodes CSAMTGTGLGGYTF.

The J gene is TRBJ1-5, the V gene TRBV19, with D perhaps matching TRBD1 (5 bases). The CDR3 is made up of 17 amino acids. V shed 5 bases and J shed 2 bases, with 19 bases lying between them. Germline V lookup: CDR1 LNHDA, CDR2 SQIVND (reference sequence). The CDR3, as DNA: TGTGCCAGTAGTCCGCTCCTGACAGTCACCCGCAATCAGCCCCAGCATTTT. Amino acids: CASSPLLTVTRNQPQHF.

This chain connects TRBV5-4 to TRBJ2-5; tentative D call: TRBD2 (5 bases). The CDR3 totals 13 residues. CDR1 SGHNT and CDR2 YYREEE come from the germline V gene (reference sequence). V was clipped by 0 bases and J by 5 bases, with 8 bases between them. CDR3 DNA: TGTGCCAGCAGCTTGGTCGGGGATGAGACCCAGTACTTC. Encoded protein: CASSLVGDETQYF.

The sample holds one count of this clone. In nucleotides, the CDR3 is TGTGCCAGCAGCTTGGGCGGACCAGATACGCAGTATTTT. It translates to CASSLGGPDTQYF. J is TRBJ2-3 and V is TRBV5-5; D remains ambiguous. V gave up 0 bases and J gave up 4 bases, with 6 bases separating them. This CDR3 has 13 amino acids. CDR1 and CDR2 from the germline V gene are SGHKS and YYEKEE (reference sequence).

CDR3 in DNA: TGTGCCAGCAGTAAGGGGGCCGAGTACGAGCAGTACTTC. It codes for CASSKGAEYEQYF. V usage is TRBV12-3 or TRBV12-4 and J usage is TRBJ2-7; 7 bases match TRBD1. The CDR3 consists of 13 residues. Germline trimming cut 5 bases from V and 4 bases from J; bases unmatched to any gene: 5.

The genes are TRBV24-1 and TRBJ2-2; no clear D gene. CDR1 is KGHDR, CDR2 SFDVKD, per germline. This CDR3 spans 13 amino acids. V was trimmed by 1 base and J by 5 bases, leaving 4 bases between them. This CDR3 is CATSDLVTGELFF. The CDR3 DNA sequence: TGTGCCACCAGTGATTTAGTGACCGGGGAGCTGTTTTTT.

The chain carries TRBV7-2 and TRBJ1-1; no definite D call. V dropped 1 base and J dropped 4 bases, with 7 bases sitting between them. The CDR3 extends over 13 amino acids. The germline V gene has CDR1 SGHTA and CDR2 FQGNSA. CDR3 DNA sequence: TGTGCCAGCAGCTTAGACTCGCCCACTGAAGCTTTCTTT. Protein sequence: CASSLDSPTEAFF. The whole variable domain, remainder taken from reference TRBV7-2 and TRBJ1-1, is GAGVSQSPSNKVTEKGKDVELRCDPISGHTALYWYRQSLGQGLEFLIYFQGNSAPDKSGLPSDRFSAERTGGSVSTLTIQRTQQEDSAVYLCASSLDSPTEAFFGQGTRLTVV.

DNA of the CDR3: TGTGCCAGCAGTTTATGGTCCGTAGTAGATGAAAAACTGTTTTTT. It encodes CASSLWSVVDEKLFF. V and J are TRBV28 and TRBJ1-4, with unresolved D. Per the germline V gene, CDR1 is MDHEN and CDR2 is SYDVKM. This CDR3 region has 15 residues. The V end lost 0 bases, the J end lost 6 bases, and 11 bases lay between the germline ends.

The sample holds one count of this clone. V and J are TRBV10-3 and TRBJ1-4; D gene uncertain. The V end was cut by 3 bases, the J end by 3 bases, with 5 bases between. The CDR3 contains 13 residues. Per the germline V gene, CDR1 is ENHRY and CDR2 is SYGVKD. CDR3: CAISERANEKLFF. CDR3 DNA: TGTGCCATCAGTGAAAGGGCTAATGAAAAACTGTTTTTT.

The chain has TRBV10-1 and TRBJ2-3, with unresolved D. V shed 5 bases and J shed 3 bases, with 12 bases lying between them. The CDR3 consists of 14 residues. Per the germline V gene, CDR1 is WNHNN and CDR2 is SYGVQD (reference sequence). In DNA, the CDR3 is TGCGCCAGCAGTTATGATCCTAGGACAGATACGCAGTATTTT. Its translation is CASSYDPRTDTQYF.